Below, 27 T cell receptor beta chains from the same sample are listed, as sequenced in a study of shared clonotypes between healthy human individuals (dated by TCRdb to about 2020). For the CD8 naive samples, CD45RO-negative cells were positively selected for CCR7, yielding a CD45RA+CCR7+ population from which TemRA cells were excluded. The library came from the immunoSEQ multiplex PCR assay. The clones in this table, taken by TCRdb from immuneACCESS, are in-frame only. Not every clone is retained; where verified, under half of the shortfall comes from an unresolved V gene, and the cause of the rest is unknown. This sample lists roughly 2.1 million clones; roughly 91% were detected once. The ten biggest clones cover more than 1.5% of the sample. The sequenced sample consisted of naive CD8+ T cells from PBMCs. This sample's cell subset or site label indicates: CD45RA+CCR7+. The receptors here all came from a man aged 18 to 29 in good health. Some clones in this sample may be carry-over from other donors' samples.

The rearrangement links TRBV6-1 to TRBJ2-7; D assignment may be TRBD1 or TRBD2 (5 bases each). Germline V gene data show CDR1 as MNHNS and CDR2 as SASEGT. V was trimmed by 7 bases and J by 3 bases, leaving 13 bases between them. The CDR3 loop spans 13 amino acids. In DNA form, the CDR3 reads TGTGCCAGCATACGGGGCAGAAGCTACGAGCAGTACTTC. This codes for CASIRGRSYEQYF.

The V gene is TRBV19, the J gene TRBJ1-5, with 7 bases aligning to TRBD1. The CDR3 spans 21 residues. CDR1 and CDR2 (germline): LNHDA, SQIVND (reference sequence). Trimming cost V 6 bases and J 6 bases; bases outside gene matches: 29. The chain's CDR3 is CASSHIALSAGGMLGAQPQHF. CDR3 in DNA: TGTGCCAGTAGCCATATCGCTTTATCGGCAGGGGGAATGCTTGGGGCTCAGCCCCAGCATTTT.

The J gene is TRBJ2-3, the V gene TRBV27; D perhaps matches TRBD2 (6 bases). Trimming cost V 3 bases and J 3 bases, with 16 bases left between them. Germline lookup yields CDR1 MNHEY and CDR2 SMNVEV (reference sequence). This CDR3 has 16 residues. The chain's CDR3 is CASSLSGSSWTDTQYF. The CDR3 region has the DNA TGTGCCAGCAGTTTGTCCGGGAGTAGTTGGACAGATACGCAGTATTTT.

V usage is TRBV9 and J usage is TRBJ1-1; TRBD1 might be the D (6 bases). CDR1 and CDR2 (germline): SGDLS, YYNGEE. V lost 4 bases to trimming and J lost 5 bases, with 21 bases between them. CDR3 length: 16 amino acids. DNA for the CDR3: TGTGCCAGCAGCCCAGCTGAATGGGGGCGGGAGACTGAAGCTTTCTTT. This sequence encodes CASSPAEWGRETEAFF.

This clone occurred once. The genes are TRBV9 and TRBJ2-7, with 10 bases identical to TRBD2. The CDR3 is made up of 16 amino acids. Germline V CDR1 and CDR2: SGDLS, YYNGEE. J was trimmed by 2 bases and V by 2 bases; bases with no gene match: 7. This CDR3 is CASSVTSGRDPYEQYF. In nucleotides, the CDR3 is TGTGCCAGCAGCGTTACCAGCGGGAGGGACCCCTACGAGCAGTACTTC.

This clone came up once. The CDR3 sequence is CASSQQPGQGSHEQYF. In DNA, the CDR3 is TGTGCCAGCAGTCAACAGCCGGGACAGGGGTCGCACGAGCAGTACTTC. The V gene is TRBV27, the J gene TRBJ2-7; 10 bases fit TRBD1. CDR3 length: 16 residues. The V gene end was trimmed by 5 bases and the J gene end by 5 bases; junction bases not matched to a gene: 12. Germline V gene data show CDR1 as MNHEY and CDR2 as SMNVEV (reference sequence).

This chain connects TRBV19 to TRBJ2-1; D uncertain. From germline, CDR1 is LNHDA and CDR2 SQIVND (reference sequence). The CDR3 totals 13 residues. Trimming removed 8 bases at V and 9 bases at J, with 17 bases between. The CDR3 here is CASGWAMIGEQFF. The CDR3 DNA follows: TGTGCCAGTGGCTGGGCTATGATTGGTGAGCAGTTCTTC.

DNA for the CDR3: TGTGCCTGGAGTGTACGAGGGGGGCTGGAAGGCTACACCTTC. Its translation: CAWSVRGGLEGYTF. This chain joins TRBV30 and TRBJ1-2, with D perhaps TRBD1 (6 bases). The germline V gene encodes CDR1 GTSNPN and CDR2 SVGIG (reference sequence). The CDR3 runs to 14 residues. V lost 0 bases to trimming and J lost 8 bases, with 16 bases between them.

This sequence joins TRBV4-1 and TRBJ1-4; D perhaps matches TRBD1 (5 bases). CDR1 MGHRA and CDR2 YSYEKL come from the germline V gene. The CDR3 is made up of 19 amino acids. V lost 4 bases and J 4 bases, leaving 25 bases between the germline ends. Here the CDR3 DNA reads TGCGCCAGCAGCCCAGGGACGCCTAACCTCCTTACGCTTAATGAAAAACTGTTTTTT. Amino acid sequence: CASSPGTPNLLTLNEKLFF.

The chain has TRBV27 and TRBJ1-5; D unresolved. The ends were cut back, 2 bases at V and 1 base at J, with 9 bases in the middle. This CDR3 is 15 amino acids long. Per germline, CDR1 MNHEY and CDR2 SMNVEV (reference sequence). The CDR3 nucleotides read TGTGCCAGCAGTTTAAGGGCAGCGAGCAATCAGCCCCAGCATTTT. Its translation: CASSLRAASNQPQHF.

The rearrangement links TRBV11-2 to TRBJ2-3; D not certain. Germline V lookup: CDR1 SGHAT, CDR2 FQNNGV. The CDR3 extends over 13 amino acids. Deletions cut 6 bases from V and 4 bases from J, with 11 bases between. The CDR3 bases are TGTGCCAGCAGTTCCGGCCGGGCAGATACGCAGTATTTT. As protein: CASSSGRADTQYF.

The chain carries TRBV7-9 and TRBJ1-1, with D perhaps matching TRBD1 (5 bases). The V and J ends lost 6 bases and 5 bases respectively, with 10 bases between them. CDR1 is SEHNR, CDR2 FQNEAQ, per germline (reference sequence). This CDR3 spans 12 amino acids. The CDR3 DNA reads TGTGCCAGCAGTCAGACAGCGACTGAAGCTTTCTTT. It codes for CASSQTATEAFF.

CDR3 coding DNA: TGTGCCAAAAAAGCAACTAGCGGCCCCACAGATACGCAGTATTTT. It translates to CAKKATSGPTDTQYF. J is TRBJ2-3 and V is TRBV2; TRBD2 matches 8 bases. The germline gives CDR1 SNHLY, CDR2 FYNNEI. The CDR3 sequence is 15 residues long. V gave up 10 bases and J gave up 2 bases; unmatched junction bases: 11.

The rearrangement links TRBV6-1 to TRBJ2-5; D is uncertain. The ends were cut back, 4 bases at V and 4 bases at J, with 13 bases in the middle. Germline V lookup: CDR1 MNHNS, CDR2 SASEGT. The CDR3 spans 14 residues. The CDR3 DNA follows: TGTGCCAGCAGTGCTTCTTGGTATGGAGAGACCCAGTACTTC. Translated: CASSASWYGETQYF.

This clone appeared once. The chain uses TRBV6-1 and TRBJ2-7; D gene unclear. Germline V lookup: CDR1 MNHNS, CDR2 SASEGT. The V gene lost 2 bases and the J gene lost 7 bases, with 24 bases spanning the gap. The length of the CDR3 is 17 residues. This CDR3 reads CASSEKRGPPIYGEQYF. CDR3 nucleotide sequence: TGTGCCAGCAGTGAAAAAAGAGGACCTCCAATATATGGGGAGCAGTACTTC.

V usage is TRBV28 and J usage is TRBJ1-4, with D maybe TRBD1 (5 bases). There are 14 residues in the CDR3. Trimming took 2 bases from V and 8 from J, leaving 12 bases between them. CDR1 is MDHEN, CDR2 SYDVKM, per germline. The CDR3 protein is CASSLGASAEKLFF. The CDR3 DNA reads as TGTGCCAGCAGTTTAGGGGCGTCCGCAGAAAAACTGTTTTTT.

This clone appeared once. V gene TRBV29-1 combines with J gene TRBJ1-1; D is possibly TRBD1 (6 bases). Germline values: CDR1 SQVTM, CDR2 ANQGSEA. The V gene lost 6 bases and the J gene lost 10 bases, with 21 bases spanning the gap. CDR3 length equals 13 residues. In DNA, the CDR3 is TGCAGCGTCGGGATCCCAGGGGTTACAGTAGCTTTCTTT. This gives the protein CSVGIPGVTVAFF.

The chain joins TRBV27 to TRBJ1-5, with D tentatively TRBD1 (6 bases). CDR3 length: 14 amino acids. V was pared by 5 bases and J by 6 bases, with 14 bases between. The germline CDR1 and CDR2 sequences are MNHEY and SMNVEV (reference sequence). The chain's CDR3 is CASSTTGYSQPQHF. The DNA of the CDR3 is TGTGCCAGCAGTACAACAGGGTATAGTCAGCCCCAGCATTTT.

The CDR3 loop is CASSPGGPKGNEQYF. Written as DNA, the CDR3 is TGTGCCAGCAGCCCCGGGGGCCCAAAGGGGAACGAGCAGTACTTC. The chain has TRBV7-9 and TRBJ2-7, with D possibly being TRBD1 or TRBD2 (6 bases each). The length of the CDR3 is 15 residues. V shed 5 bases and J shed 5 bases, with 19 bases lying between them. Germline V gene sequence: CDR1 SEHNR, CDR2 FQNEAQ (reference sequence). The full variable domain, in which reference TRBV7-9 and TRBJ2-7 provide the parts outside the CDR3, is DTGVSQNPRHKITKRGQNVTFRCDPISEHNRLYWYRQTLGQGPEFLTYFQNEAQLEKSRLLSDRFSAERPKGSFSTLEIQRTEQGDSAMYLCASSPGGPKGNEQYFGPGTRLTVT.

A single count supports this clone. The chain is built from TRBV10-3 and TRBJ2-7; 12 positions agree with TRBD2. The CDR3 has 16 residues. V was pared by 2 bases and J by 6 bases, with 8 bases of the junction left unmatched. Looked up from germline, CDR1 is ENHRY and CDR2 is SYGVKD. Here the CDR3 reads CAISEPPGTSGREQYF. The CDR3 nucleotides are TGTGCCATCAGTGAGCCCCCCGGGACTAGCGGGCGCGAGCAGTACTTC.

This chain joins TRBV7-3 and TRBJ1-2; D unresolved. This CDR3 is built from 14 residues. Germline V CDR1 and CDR2: SGHTA, FQGTGA. Deletions cut 5 bases from V and 4 bases from J, with 14 bases between. The CDR3 sequence is CASSPSTVGYGYTF. CDR3 coding DNA: TGTGCCAGCAGCCCGTCGACTGTTGGCTATGGCTACACCTTC.

The J gene is TRBJ2-3, the V gene TRBV5-6; D remains unclear. The CDR3 consists of 15 residues. CDR1 and CDR2 from the germline V gene are SGHDT and YYEEEE. V was cut by 4 bases and J by 1 base, with 13 bases left in between. The CDR3 here is CASSPRALRTDTQYF. In DNA form, the CDR3 reads TGTGCCAGCAGCCCCAGAGCCCTCCGCACAGATACGCAGTATTTT.

The V call is TRBV14, the J call TRBJ2-1; TRBD2 aligns across 9 bases. From germline, CDR1 is SGHDN and CDR2 FVKESK. The CDR3 consists of 16 residues. V lost 6 bases, J lost 0 bases, and 6 bases stayed unmatched. The CDR3 DNA is TGTGCCAGCAGTCGGCTACTAGCGGGCTCCTACAATGAGCAGTTCTTC. Its translation is CASSRLLAGSYNEQFF. The full variable domain, with the rest looked up from reference TRBV14 and TRBJ2-1, is EAGVTQFPSHSVIEKGQTVTLRCDPISGHDNLYWYRRVMGKEIKFLLHFVKESKQDESGMPNNRFLAERTGGTYSTLKVQPAELEDSGVYFCASSRLLAGSYNEQFFGPGTRLTVL.

This clone was counted a single time. This chain connects TRBV7-2 to TRBJ2-5, with 7 bases fitting TRBD1. This CDR3 is 13 amino acids long. CDR1 is SGHTA, CDR2 FQGNSA, per germline. J lost 5 bases, V lost 5 bases, and 5 bases had no gene match. The CDR3 spells CASSNDRVETQYF. CDR3 in DNA: TGTGCCAGCAGCAACGACAGGGTGGAGACCCAGTACTTC. Together with reference TRBV7-2 and TRBJ2-5, the CDR3 gives the full variable domain: GAGVSQSPSNKVTEKGKDVELRCDPISGHTALYWYRQSLGQGLEFLIYFQGNSAPDKSGLPSDRFSAERTGGSVSTLTIQRTQQEDSAVYLCASSNDRVETQYFGPGTRLLVL.

The chain joins TRBV28 to TRBJ2-1; the D gene is possibly TRBD2 (5 bases). Trimming left V 3 bases short and J 1 base short, with 13 bases between. Per the germline V gene, CDR1 is MDHEN and CDR2 is SYDVKM. The CDR3 loop spans 16 amino acids. The CDR3 DNA is TGTGCCAGCAGTTTGACTACCGCTGTGTCCTACAATGAGCAGTTCTTC. This gives the protein CASSLTTAVSYNEQFF. The whole variable domain, filled in from reference TRBV28 and TRBJ2-1, reads DVKVTQSSRYLVKRTGEKVFLECVQDMDHENMFWYRQDPGLGLRLIYFSYDVKMKEKGDIPEGYSVSREKKERFSLILESASTNQTSMYLCASSLTTAVSYNEQFFGPGTRLTVL.

The rearrangement joins TRBV28 to TRBJ2-1, with a tentative D call TRBD2 (5 bases). Trimming took 6 bases from V and 4 from J, leaving 16 bases between them. CDR3 length: 15 amino acids. Germline CDR1 is MDHEN and CDR2 is SYDVKM. The CDR3 coding sequence is TGTGCCAGCAGAGGAGCGGCACGTATTTACAATGAGCAGTTCTTC. Its protein product is CASRGAARIYNEQFF.

The rearrangement joins TRBV21-1 to TRBJ2-1; the table's D gene call, TRBD2, was not cross checked with the DNA. TRBV21-1 is annotated as a pseudogene. This CDR3 comprises 14 residues. In nucleotides, the CDR3 is TGTGCCACCACGGGACTAGCGGGTTGTAATGAGCAGTTCTTC. It encodes CATTGLAGCNEQFF.